The entry below describes one T cell receptor (beta chain). These data originate in a study of blood T cell repertoires in COVID-19. Study background: Whether acute or convalescent, the COVID-19 samples came from the United States, Italy and Spain. Sources were T cells, B-cell-depleted T cells, or PBMCs; the material itself was cDNA or gDNA.

As handled by the study authors: For nucleated cells, counts were estimated from reference gene primer amplification. Measured with immunoSEQ multiplex PCR; TCRdb has only the in-frame clones, and not every one. V and J calls and clone size follow that table, whereas D and trimming were derived from the DNA. The repertoire holds 310,000 or so clones, 87% seen once, with around 2.2% in the top ten. From germline, CDR1 is MDHEN and CDR2 SYDVKM. The ends lost 7 bases at V and 2 bases at J; junction bases unmatched: 5. This CDR3 contains 14 residues. The rearrangement links TRBV28 to TRBJ2-3, with 8 bases identical to TRBD1. The receptor's source is a woman between 45 and 65 years old who had recovered from COVID-19. What was sequenced was peripheral blood. The CDR3: CASNIRGPTDTQYF. The CDR3 DNA reads TGTGCCAGCAATATCAGGGGGCCCACAGATACGCAGTATTTT.